This TCR beta chain was captured in a study of CD8+CD57+ T cells in acquired aplastic anemia. Study-level findings and limits: CD8+ Simpson's diversity did not differ significantly between patients and controls.

The CDR3 is 13 amino acids. Between the trimmed V and J ends, which lost 0 bases and 5 bases, there was a span of 10 bases. Germline CDR1 is DFQATT and CDR2 is SNEGSKA (reference sequence). Notes on this clonotype: Its antigen is unknown.

The authors sequenced patients whose flow cytometry had shown CD8+CD57+ cell expansion. Using genomic DNA as the template, TCR beta VDJ and CDR3 profiling was carried out. In TCRdb, the reads were re-called with MiXCR into one record per CDR3 protein. The sample consists of roughly 260,000 distinct CDR3 sequences, 40% to 50% of them appearing once. The rearrangement uses TRBV20-1 and TRBJ2-5; no clear D gene. Sequencing was carried out using sorted CD4+, CD8+, or CD8+CD57+ T cells (not recorded which) from PBMCs. This TCR was recovered from a human donor with aplastic anemia. The CDR3 loop reads CSARDFGRETQYF. CDR3 sequence (DNA): TGCAGTGCTAGAGATTTTGGCAGGGAGACCCAGTACTTC.